The source of this T cell receptor beta chain is a study of blood T cell repertoires in COVID-19. The Seattle site enrolled patients during active infection and followed them longitudinally. With 1 base removed from V and 8 bases from J, the gap between germline ends came to 12 bases. Germline loops: CDR1 SGHRS, CDR2 YFSETQ. This CDR3 has 13 amino acids. TCRdb's copy holds only in-frame clones and misses some; the assay was immunoSEQ multiplex PCR. Among around 270,000 clones listed, around nine tenths were seen once. This receptor was identified in a woman aged 55-70 years with COVID-19, enrolled during active disease. The sequencing input was peripheral blood. J is TRBJ1-2 and V is TRBV5-1; TRBD1 might be the D (5 bases). This CDR3 reads CASSLSGEGGYTF. CDR3 nucleotides: TGCGCCAGCAGCTTGTCGGGGGAAGGAGGCTACACCTTC.